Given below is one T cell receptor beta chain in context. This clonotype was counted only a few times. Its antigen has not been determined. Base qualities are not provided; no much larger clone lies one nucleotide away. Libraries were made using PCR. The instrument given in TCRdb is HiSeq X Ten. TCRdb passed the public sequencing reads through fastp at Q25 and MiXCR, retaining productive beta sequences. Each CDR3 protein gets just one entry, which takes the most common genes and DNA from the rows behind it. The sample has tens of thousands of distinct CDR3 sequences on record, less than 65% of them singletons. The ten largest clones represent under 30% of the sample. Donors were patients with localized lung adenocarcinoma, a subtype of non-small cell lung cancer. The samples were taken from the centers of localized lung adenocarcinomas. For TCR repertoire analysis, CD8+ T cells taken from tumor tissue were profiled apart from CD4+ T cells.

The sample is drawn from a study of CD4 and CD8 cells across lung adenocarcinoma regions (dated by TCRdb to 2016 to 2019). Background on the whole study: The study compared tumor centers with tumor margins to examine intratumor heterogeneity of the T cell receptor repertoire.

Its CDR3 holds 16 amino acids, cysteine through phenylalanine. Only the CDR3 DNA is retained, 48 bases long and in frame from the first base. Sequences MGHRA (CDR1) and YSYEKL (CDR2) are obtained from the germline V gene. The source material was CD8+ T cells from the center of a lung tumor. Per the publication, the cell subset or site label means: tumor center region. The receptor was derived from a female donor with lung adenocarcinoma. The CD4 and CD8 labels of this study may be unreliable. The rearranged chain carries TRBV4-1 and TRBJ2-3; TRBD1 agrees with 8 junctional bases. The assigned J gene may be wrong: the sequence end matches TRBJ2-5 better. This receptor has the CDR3 CASSRQGAGWQETQYF. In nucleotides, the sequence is TGCGCCAGCAGCCGCCAGGGGGCAGGTTGGCAAGAGACCCAGTACTTC.